Listed here are 17 T cell receptor beta chains from one sample, sequenced in a study of CD8 T cells in ankylosing spondylitis. TCRdb recomputed calls from the 5' RACE reads with MiXCR, one row per CDR3 protein. Of about 100,000 distinct CDR3 sequences listed, 8% to 10% were seen once; the top ten hold nearly 10%. Sequencing was done on a sample of blood, either unsorted or a sorted T cell fraction (not recorded which). All receptors derive from a male donor with ankylosing spondylitis or in good health (not recorded which).

Points on this clonotype: A much larger clone differs by one base, so this may be a read error. The chain links TRBV7-9 to TRBJ1-2; D not certain. The length of the CDR3 is 14 residues. V gave up 5 bases and J gave up 5 bases, with 15 bases separating them. Germline CDR1 SEHNR, CDR2 FQNEAQ (reference sequence). CDR3 loop: CASSAETYVYGYTF. The CDR3 DNA sequence: TGTGCCAGCAGCGCCGAGACCTATGTGTATGGCTACACCTTC. Looking up the rest from reference TRBV7-9 and TRBJ1-2 gives the full variable domain: DTGVSQNPRHKITKRGQNVTFRCDPISEHNRLYWYRQTLGQGPEFLTYFQNEAQLEKSRLLSDRFSAERPKGSFSTLEIQRTEQGDSAMYLCASSAETYVYGYTFGSGTRLTVV.

This clonotype showed up just a few times. The chain links TRBV7-2 to TRBJ2-7, with D maybe TRBD1 (6 bases). The CDR3 contains 13 residues. The germline CDR1 and CDR2 sequences are SGHTA and FQGNSA. V was clipped by 6 bases and J by 2 bases, with 11 bases between them. CDR3 sequence: CASRKGVTYEQYF. The CDR3 bases are TGTGCCAGCAGAAAGGGGGTAACCTACGAGCAGTACTTC.

Many counts were recorded for this clonotype. V is TRBV3-1 and J is TRBJ1-2, with no clear D. Trimming removed 4 bases from V and 8 bases from J, with 17 bases in between. Germline values: CDR1 LGHDT, CDR2 YNNKEL (reference sequence). CDR3 length: 14 residues. CDR3: CASSPPGRRWGYTF. CDR3 sequence (DNA): TGTGCCAGCAGCCCCCCCGGCCGTCGCTGGGGCTACACCTTC.

This clonotype was seen at least ten times. The gene calls are TRBV20-1 and TRBJ2-3; the D gene is possibly TRBD1 (5 bases). The germline V gene encodes CDR1 DFQATT and CDR2 SNEGSKA (reference sequence). The CDR3 runs 13 residues. V gave up 1 base and J gave up 8 bases, with 13 bases separating them. The DNA of the CDR3 is TGCAGTGCTAGAGGGGGCCTGTTCGTTACGCAGTATTTT. Translating gives CSARGGLFVTQYF.

This clonotype was observed at least ten times. This chain joins TRBV6-2 or TRBV6-3 and TRBJ1-5; D call uncertain. Trimming removed 0 bases from V and 3 bases from J, with 15 bases in between. Germline V gene sequence: CDR1 MNHEY, CDR2 SVGEGT. The CDR3 sequence is 17 residues long. The CDR3 bases are TGTGCCAGCAGTTACTCGTTTGGACGTCGGGACAATCAGCCCCAGCATTTT. It yields the protein CASSYSFGRRDNQPQHF.

This clonotype has ten or more counts. The chain links TRBV13 to TRBJ2-7; D possibly corresponds to TRBD2 (7 bases). Trimming shortened V by 0 bases and J by 4 bases, and 16 bases separated the two germline ends. CDR3 length: 16 amino acids. CDR1 PRHDT and CDR2 FYEKMQ come from the germline V gene (reference sequence). The DNA for the CDR3 is TGTGCCAGCAGCTTAGGCCGGGGGGACATGGATTACGAGCAGTACTTC. Protein: CASSLGRGDMDYEQYF. Using reference TRBV13 and TRBJ2-7 for the parts outside the CDR3, the full variable domain is AAGVIQSPRHLIKEKRETATLKCYPIPRHDTVYWYQQGPGQDPQFLISFYEKMQSDKGSIPDRFSAQQFSDYHSELNMSSLELGDSALYFCASSLGRGDMDYEQYFGPGTRLTVT.

This clonotype was seen repeatedly, ten times or more. The V and J genes are TRBV4-3 and TRBJ1-5, with D hard to call. The CDR3 loop spans 13 amino acids. The germline V gene encodes CDR1 LGHNA and CDR2 YSLEER. V lost 0 bases and J lost 3, with 3 bases in between. CDR3 region: CASSQDANQPQHF. Here the CDR3 DNA reads TGCGCCAGCAGCCAAGACGCCAATCAGCCCCAGCATTTT.

This clonotype was counted at least ten times. V gene TRBV27 combines with J gene TRBJ1-5; 9 bases line up with TRBD1. This CDR3 contains 15 residues. With 1 base clipped from V and 4 bases from J, the junction kept 2 bases outside the gene matches. Germline CDR1 reads MNHEY; CDR2 reads SMNVEV (reference sequence). CDR3: CASSLWGQGNQPQHF. The CDR3 coding sequence is TGTGCCAGCAGTTTATGGGGACAGGGTAATCAGCCCCAGCATTTT.

The table lists this clonotype with many counts. The chain is built from TRBV7-9 and TRBJ1-1, with D maybe TRBD1 (5 bases). In germline, CDR1 is SEHNR, CDR2 FQNEAQ (reference sequence). This CDR3 has 13 residues. Trimming shortened V by 5 bases and J by 1 base, and 8 bases separated the two germline ends. In DNA form, the CDR3 reads TGTGCCAGCAGCCCACAGGAGAACACTGAAGCTTTCTTT. This translates into CASSPQENTEAFF. Full variable domain (outside the CDR3, taken from reference TRBV7-9 and TRBJ1-1): DTGVSQNPRHKITKRGQNVTFRCDPISEHNRLYWYRQTLGQGPEFLTYFQNEAQLEKSRLLSDRFSAERPKGSFSTLEIQRTEQGDSAMYLCASSPQENTEAFFGQGTRLTVV.

This clonotype was seen ten or more times. The chain is built from TRBV20-1 and TRBJ1-1, with unresolved D. V was pared by 1 base and J by 1 base, with 10 bases between. This CDR3 spans 14 amino acids. From germline, CDR1 is DFQATT and CDR2 SNEGSKA (reference sequence). DNA of the CDR3: TGCAGTGCTAGAGGGCAGACCCAGAACACTGAAGCTTTCTTT. The encoded protein is CSARGQTQNTEAFF.

This clonotype occurred many times. The chain has TRBV7-9 and TRBJ2-7, with D hard to call. Germline V gene data show CDR1 as SEHNR and CDR2 as FQNEAQ (reference sequence). Trimming removed 0 bases at V and 1 base at J, with 10 bases between. The CDR3 is 15 residues long. Written as DNA, the CDR3 is TGTGCCAGCAGCTTAGCGCGGACGGAATCCTACGAGCAGTACTTC. It translates to CASSLARTESYEQYF. Using reference TRBV7-9 and TRBJ2-7 for the parts outside the CDR3, the full variable domain is DTGVSQNPRHKITKRGQNVTFRCDPISEHNRLYWYRQTLGQGPEFLTYFQNEAQLEKSRLLSDRFSAERPKGSFSTLEIQRTEQGDSAMYLCASSLARTESYEQYFGPGTRLTVT.

This clonotype was seen many times. As DNA, the CDR3 is TGTGCCAGCAGCTTGGAGGGTAGCGGGGAGCTGTTTTTT. Translating it yields CASSLEGSGELFF. The chain uses TRBV5-6 and TRBJ2-2, with D uncertain. In germline, CDR1 is SGHDT, CDR2 YYEEEE. This CDR3 has 13 amino acids. V was clipped by 0 bases and J by 7 bases, with 7 bases between them. The variable domain in full, with the rest retrieved from reference TRBV5-6 and TRBJ2-2, is DAGVTQSPTHLIKTRGQQVTLRCSPKSGHDTVSWYQQALGQGPQFIFQYYEEEERQRGNFPDRFSGHQFPNYSSELNVNALLLGDSALYLCASSLEGSGELFFGEGSRLTVL.

The chain couples TRBV29-1 to TRBJ2-1; 8 bases agree with TRBD1. CDR1 is SQVTM, CDR2 ANQGSEA, per germline. The CDR3 contains 14 residues. J lost 9 bases, V lost 5 bases, and 12 bases had no gene match. As DNA, the CDR3 is TGCAGCGTTCGATTGGACAGGGAGCTTAGTGAGCAGTTCTTC. Translating gives CSVRLDRELSEQFF.

This clonotype came up many times. The chain combines TRBV19 with TRBJ2-6, with unresolved D. Trimming took 5 bases from V and 0 from J, leaving 11 bases between them. The CDR3 spans 16 residues. Germline V CDR1 and CDR2: LNHDA, SQIVND (reference sequence). CDR3 coding DNA: TGTGCCAGTAGTCCCTGGGCACGCTCTGGGGCCAACGTCCTGACTTTC. Translated: CASSPWARSGANVLTF.

This clonotype appeared many times. The chain has TRBV12-3 or TRBV12-4 and TRBJ2-6; no clear D gene. The CDR3 contains 14 residues. V lost 5 bases and J lost 3, with 8 bases in between. The CDR3 is CASSRRLGANVLTF. For the CDR3, the DNA is TGTGCCAGCAGTCGTAGGCTTGGGGCCAACGTCCTGACTTTC.

This clonotype has only a few counts. The V gene is TRBV6-2 or TRBV6-3, the J gene TRBJ2-2; the D is unclear. The V gene lost 5 bases and the J gene lost 5 bases, with 12 bases spanning the gap. Germline V gives CDR1 MNHEY, CDR2 SVGEGT. This CDR3 has 14 residues. The CDR3 loop is CASSRTVGTGELFF. The CDR3 DNA reads TGTGCCAGCAGTCGGACGGTGGGGACCGGGGAGCTGTTTTTT.

This clonotype has a count of ten or more. The CDR3 reads CSVPVSGGDYGYTF. The DNA for the CDR3 is TGCAGTGTTCCAGTCAGCGGAGGGGACTATGGCTACACCTTC. The genes are TRBV20-1 and TRBJ1-2; possible D gene TRBD1, 5 bases. The CDR3 length is 14 residues. V lost 7 bases, J lost 3 bases, and 18 bases lay in between. Germline CDR1 and CDR2: DFQATT and SNEGSKA (reference sequence).